Following are 30 T cell receptor beta chains from one sample sequenced in a study of OX40 agonist ivuxolimab in advanced cancers. Library preparation employed the immunoSEQ multiplex PCR assay. TCRdb re-hosts the immuneACCESS table, in-frame sequences only. Its copies lack some clones; in the studies checked, an unresolved V gene accounts for under half of them, and the cause for the rest is not known. The sample has 70,000 to 95,000 clones on record, 65% to 90% of them singletons. Around 1.8% of the sample is taken by the ten largest. Material: CD4+ or CD8+ T cells sorted from blood, obtained in a trial of the OX40 agonist ivuxolimab. The receptors stem from an adult with an advanced solid tumor such as melanoma, head and neck, liver or kidney cancer.

The chain is built from TRBV29-1 and TRBJ2-3; D ambiguous. The length of the CDR3 is 11 residues. The germline V gene has CDR1 SQVTM and CDR2 ANQGSEA. V lost 2 bases, J lost 6 bases, and 6 bases lay in between. In DNA, the CDR3 is TGCAGCGTTGAACTCGGGGATACGCAGTATTTT. It yields the protein CSVELGDTQYF.

The CDR3 reads CASSERGGGVLGEQYF. The CDR3 coding sequence is TGTGCCAGCAGCGAGCGGGGTGGGGGCGTTCTGGGGGAGCAGTACTTC. The rearrangement uses TRBV27 and TRBJ2-7, with D possibly being TRBD2 (7 bases). The V end was cut by 6 bases, the J end by 7 bases, with 25 bases between. The length of the CDR3 is 16 residues. Germline V CDR1 and CDR2: MNHEY, SMNVEV (reference sequence).

The V call is TRBV28, the J call TRBJ2-7; possible D gene TRBD2, 5 bases. The ends were cut back, 4 bases at V and 12 bases at J, with 13 bases in the middle. The CDR3 sequence is 11 residues long. CDR1 is MDHEN, CDR2 SYDVKM, per germline. As DNA, the CDR3 is TGTGCCAGCAGTTACGGACTCGGGTCGTACTTC. The encoded protein is CASSYGLGSYF.

The chain links TRBV7-9 to TRBJ1-2, with 8 bases lining up with TRBD1. The CDR3 length is 13 residues. Germline lookup yields CDR1 SEHNR and CDR2 FQNEAQ (reference sequence). The trim removed 7 bases at V and 6 bases at J, leaving 7 bases unmatched. CDR3 nucleotides: TGTGCCAGCACCGAAACAGGGGGAAATGGCTACACCTTC. Amino acid sequence: CASTETGGNGYTF.

This clone has a single count. The rearrangement joins TRBV11-3 to TRBJ2-7, with 8 bases fitting TRBD2. The junction had 6 bases not matched to a gene; V was cut back by 1 base and J by 4 bases. The germline CDR1 and CDR2 sequences are SGHNT and YENEEA. The CDR3 runs 15 residues. The CDR3, as DNA: TGTGCCAGCAGCTTAGCGGGAGGGCCTATGTACGAGCAGTACTTC. This codes for CASSLAGGPMYEQYF.

The genes are TRBV11-2 and TRBJ1-1; TRBD1 might be the D (6 bases). The germline V gene encodes CDR1 SGHAT and CDR2 FQNNGV. The CDR3 covers 16 residues. With 2 bases removed from V and 3 bases from J, the gap between germline ends came to 16 bases. CDR3 nucleotides: TGTGCCAGCAGCTTAACCCCAGGGGCCCCGTACACTGAAGCTTTCTTT. Its protein product is CASSLTPGAPYTEAFF.

This chain connects TRBV11-2 to TRBJ2-3; D is uncertain. The ends were cut back, 5 bases at V and 3 bases at J, with 12 bases in the middle. The CDR3 is made up of 14 amino acids. Per the germline V gene, CDR1 is SGHAT and CDR2 is FQNNGV. CDR3 protein: CASSATRSTDTQYF. CDR3 DNA: TGTGCCAGCAGCGCGACAAGGAGTACAGATACGCAGTATTTT.

The rearrangement links TRBV10-3 to TRBJ1-5; D is perhaps TRBD1 (5 bases). CDR3 length: 14 residues. V was shortened by 6 bases and J by 2 bases, with 11 bases between the two germline ends. Germline assignment: CDR1 ENHRY and CDR2 SYGVKD. The CDR3 spells CAISSGTRNQPQHF. CDR3 DNA: TGTGCCATCAGCTCCGGGACGCGCAATCAGCCCCAGCATTTT.

This chain connects TRBV4-2 to TRBJ1-4; TRBD1 agrees at 7 bases. Germline CDR1 and CDR2: LGHNA and YNFKEQ. The V and J ends lost 1 base and 5 bases, in that order; junction bases with no gene match: 4. The CDR3 is 15 residues long. CDR3 coding DNA: TGTGCCAGCAGCCAAGTCGGGACAGCGAATGAAAAACTGTTTTTT. Translated: CASSQVGTANEKLFF.

The chain links TRBV6-1 to TRBJ1-1, with D maybe TRBD1 (5 bases). Trimming shortened V by 3 bases and J by 0 bases, and 11 bases separated the two germline ends. Germline V gene sequence: CDR1 MNHNS, CDR2 SASEGT. There are 15 residues in the CDR3. This CDR3 is CASSDEGRLNTEAFF. CDR3 DNA sequence: TGTGCCAGCAGTGATGAGGGACGGTTGAACACTGAAGCTTTCTTT.

The CDR3 protein is CASLAFGGQVNEQFF. CDR3 nucleotides: TGTGCCAGCCTGGCGTTCGGGGGGCAGGTCAATGAGCAGTTCTTC. The V and J genes are TRBV19 and TRBJ2-1; weak D call: TRBD2 (7 bases). The CDR3 is made up of 15 amino acids. Trimming took 9 bases from V and 6 from J, leaving 21 bases between them. Germline values: CDR1 LNHDA, CDR2 SQIVND (reference sequence). The full variable domain, its missing parts supplied by reference TRBV19 and TRBJ2-1, is DGGITQSPKYLFRKEGQNVTLSCEQNLNHDAMYWYRQDPGQGLRLIYYSQIVNDFQKGDIAEGYSVSREKKESFPLTVTSAQKNPTAFYLCASLAFGGQVNEQFFGPGTRLTVL.

This chain joins TRBV27 and TRBJ1-2; D is ambiguous. Germline lookup yields CDR1 MNHEY and CDR2 SMNVEV (reference sequence). The CDR3 totals 17 residues. The V and J ends lost 3 bases and 4 bases respectively, with 21 bases between them. The CDR3 DNA reads TGTGCCAGCAGTTTCGTGGGTCAGTCAGAAGCCCCCTATGGCTACACCTTC. Translation: CASSFVGQSEAPYGYTF.

The genes are TRBV7-7 and TRBJ2-1; 12 bases agree with TRBD2. The germline CDR1 and CDR2 sequences are SSHAT and FNYEAQ (reference sequence). V shed 5 bases and J 10 bases; nucleotides not matched to a gene: 9. This CDR3 is built from 15 residues. The CDR3 sequence is CASSPTSGGTGEQFF. CDR3 in DNA: TGTGCCAGCAGCCCCACTAGCGGGGGGACGGGGGAGCAGTTCTTC. Looking up the rest from reference TRBV7-7 and TRBJ2-1 gives the full variable domain: GAGVSQSPRYKVTKRGQDVTLRCDPISSHATLYWYQQALGQGPEFLTYFNYEAQPDKSGLPSDRFSAERPEGSISTLTIQRTEQRDSAMYRCASSPTSGGTGEQFFGPGTRLTVL.

V gene TRBV7-3 combines with J gene TRBJ1-2, with 8 bases fitting TRBD1. The CDR3 totals 14 residues. Germline CDR1 SGHTA, CDR2 FQGTGA. J gave up 8 bases and V 2 bases, and 7 bases lay outside the gene matches. Written as DNA, the CDR3 is TGTGCCAGCAGCTTATCCCGGACAGGGACCGGCTACACCTTC. It yields the protein CASSLSRTGTGYTF.

The V and J genes are TRBV18 and TRBJ1-3; no clear D gene. Trimming shortened V by 2 bases and J by 2 bases, and 4 bases separated the two germline ends. The V gene's germline CDR1 is KGHSH and CDR2 LQKENI. The CDR3 runs to 13 residues. The CDR3 DNA reads as TGTGCCAGCTCACCAGGAACTGGAAACACCATATATTTT. It translates to CASSPGTGNTIYF.

This rearrangement joins TRBV28 to TRBJ1-3; no clear D gene. CDR1 MDHEN and CDR2 SYDVKM come from the germline V gene. The CDR3 extends over 16 amino acids. V lost 0 bases to trimming and J lost 2 bases, with 11 bases between them. The CDR3 DNA is TGTGCCAGCAGTTTATGGTTTGAGGGAGCTGGAAACACCATATATTTT. Its protein product is CASSLWFEGAGNTIYF.

The V and J genes are TRBV5-6 and TRBJ2-7; TRBD1 might be the D (5 bases). This CDR3 is built from 15 residues. Germline-derived CDR1 and CDR2 are SGHDT and YYEEEE. Trimming removed 1 base from V and 1 base from J, with 12 bases in between. The CDR3 DNA is TGTGCCAGCAGCTTGACAGGCTTCTTATCCTACGAGCAGTACTTC. This sequence encodes CASSLTGFLSYEQYF.

This clone was picked up many times. The chain has TRBV10-3 and TRBJ2-5; D call uncertain. The length of the CDR3 is 14 residues. Germline CDR1 ENHRY, CDR2 SYGVKD. V dropped 4 bases and J dropped 5 bases, with 14 bases sitting between them. CDR3 region: CAISGSLGAETQYF. The CDR3, as DNA: TGTGCCATCAGTGGCAGCTTAGGTGCGGAGACCCAGTACTTC.

The chain employs TRBV19 and TRBJ2-1, with TRBD2 matching over 7 bases. V lost 5 bases and J lost 6; bases outside the gene matches: 7. The CDR3 is 14 residues long. Germline loops: CDR1 LNHDA, CDR2 SQIVND (reference sequence). CDR3 coding DNA: TGTGCCAGTAGTTGGAGCGGGAACGGCAATGAGCAGTTCTTC. Amino acids: CASSWSGNGNEQFF.

The chain combines TRBV6-6 with TRBJ2-7, with 10 bases aligning to TRBD1. The V gene end was trimmed by 0 bases and the J gene end by 7 bases; junction bases not matched to a gene: 6. This CDR3 is 15 amino acids long. Germline V gene data show CDR1 as MNHNY and CDR2 as SVGAGI (reference sequence). CDR3 amino acids: CASSYSGQGIGEQYF. CDR3 coding DNA: TGTGCCAGCAGTTACTCGGGACAGGGGATTGGTGAGCAGTACTTC.

V gene TRBV27 combines with J gene TRBJ2-7; 10 nucleotides line up with TRBD2. The CDR3 consists of 17 residues. V dropped 4 bases and J dropped 6; count of bases not matched to a gene: 15. The V gene's germline CDR1 is MNHEY and CDR2 SMNVEV (reference sequence). Written as DNA, the CDR3 is TGTGCCAGCAGTTACCTAGCGGGAGCCCTAGGTGATGGCGAGCAGTACTTC. This translates into CASSYLAGALGDGEQYF.

A few counts support this clone. Additional DNA sequences in this sample encode the identical CDR3. CDR3 DNA sequence: TGTGCCTGGAGGGGGTTGAACACTGAAGCTTTCTTT. Protein: CAWRGLNTEAFF. The chain employs TRBV30 and TRBJ1-1; D uncertain. Trimming cost V 3 bases and J 0 bases, with 5 bases left between them. This CDR3 is 12 amino acids long. CDR1 is GTSNPN and CDR2 is SVGIG in the germline V gene (reference sequence). Drawing the rest from reference TRBV30 and TRBJ1-1, the complete variable domain is SQTIHQWPATLVQPVGSPLSLECTVEGTSNPNLYWYRQAAGRGLQLLFYSVGIGQISSEVPQNLSASRPQDRQFILSSKKLLLSDSGFYLCAWRGLNTEAFFGQGTRLTVV.

Written as DNA, the CDR3 is TGTGCCAGTAGTCAAGGACAGGGGATACCACCCCTCCACTTT. Its translation: CASSQGQGIPPLHF. The chain uses TRBV19 and TRBJ1-6; 9 positions agree with TRBD1. This CDR3 is 14 amino acids long. V lost 5 bases, J lost 11 bases, and 7 bases stayed unmatched. From germline, CDR1 is LNHDA and CDR2 SQIVND (reference sequence).

This clone was observed a few times. V and J are TRBV7-6 and TRBJ1-4; 7 bases map to TRBD1. V shed 2 bases and J 8 bases; nucleotides not matched to a gene: 8. There are 15 residues in the CDR3. Per the germline V gene, CDR1 is SGHVS and CDR2 is FNYEAQ. The CDR3 region has the DNA TGTGCCAGCAGCTTACGCGGGACAGTCGTCGAAAAACTGTTTTTT. It yields the protein CASSLRGTVVEKLFF.

The chain carries TRBV2 and TRBJ2-7; D uncertain. Trimming left V 10 bases short and J 6 bases short, with 19 bases between. The V gene's germline CDR1 is SNHLY and CDR2 FYNNEI. The CDR3 loop spans 13 amino acids. The CDR3 loop reads CAIPKGIVGEQYF. In DNA, the CDR3 is TGTGCCATCCCTAAGGGAATAGTGGGCGAGCAGTACTTC.

The J gene is TRBJ2-2, the V gene TRBV4-2, with 8 bases matching TRBD1. The V and J ends lost 5 bases and 6 bases, in that order; junction bases with no gene match: 8. The CDR3 sequence is 15 residues long. CDR1 is LGHNA, CDR2 YNFKEQ, per germline. Written as DNA, the CDR3 is TGTGCCAGCAGCAAGGGACAGGAGTTAGCCGGGGAGCTGTTTTTT. It translates to CASSKGQELAGELFF.

The chain joins TRBV7-2 to TRBJ2-7, with 8 bases lining up with TRBD2. V lost 5 bases, J lost 0 bases, and 9 bases stayed unmatched. CDR3 length: 16 amino acids. Germline CDR1 reads SGHTA; CDR2 reads FQGNSA. The CDR3: CASSAGGGESSYEQYF. CDR3 in DNA: TGTGCCAGCAGCGCGGGGGGAGGGGAGTCCTCCTACGAGCAGTACTTC. The whole variable domain, filled in from reference TRBV7-2 and TRBJ2-7, reads GAGVSQSPSNKVTEKGKDVELRCDPISGHTALYWYRQSLGQGLEFLIYFQGNSAPDKSGLPSDRFSAERTGGSVSTLTIQRTQQEDSAVYLCASSAGGGESSYEQYFGPGTRLTVT.

This chain connects TRBV5-1 to TRBJ2-3; D is possibly TRBD2 (6 bases). The germline gives CDR1 SGHRS, CDR2 YFSETQ. The CDR3 has 17 residues. Deletions cut 1 base from V and 3 bases from J, with 18 bases between. The CDR3 region is CASSLIGLGGMTDTQYF. The DNA of the CDR3 is TGCGCCAGCAGCTTGATCGGTTTAGGAGGGATGACAGATACGCAGTATTTT.

This chain links TRBV25-1 with TRBJ1-4; D not resolved. Germline V gene data show CDR1 as MGHDK and CDR2 as SYGVNS. The CDR3 is 13 residues long. Trimming took 6 bases from V and 8 from J, leaving 13 bases between them. Here the CDR3 reads CASSFSGREKLFF. The CDR3 region has the DNA TGTGCCAGCAGCTTTTCCGGACGGGAAAAACTGTTTTTT.

The chain recombines TRBV7-2 with TRBJ2-3, with a weak D call TRBD2 (6 bases). V was shortened by 1 base and J by 1 base, with 9 bases between the two germline ends. The CDR3 contains 15 residues. CDR1 is SGHTA, CDR2 FQGNSA, per germline. In DNA, the CDR3 is TGTGCCAGCAGCTTAGGGGGCGGGGGCACAGATACGCAGTATTTT. The encoded protein is CASSLGGGGTDTQYF. The full variable domain, rest sourced from reference TRBV7-2 and TRBJ2-3, is GAGVSQSPSNKVTEKGKDVELRCDPISGHTALYWYRQSLGQGLEFLIYFQGNSAPDKSGLPSDRFSAERTGGSVSTLTIQRTQQEDSAVYLCASSLGGGGTDTQYFGPGTRLTVL.